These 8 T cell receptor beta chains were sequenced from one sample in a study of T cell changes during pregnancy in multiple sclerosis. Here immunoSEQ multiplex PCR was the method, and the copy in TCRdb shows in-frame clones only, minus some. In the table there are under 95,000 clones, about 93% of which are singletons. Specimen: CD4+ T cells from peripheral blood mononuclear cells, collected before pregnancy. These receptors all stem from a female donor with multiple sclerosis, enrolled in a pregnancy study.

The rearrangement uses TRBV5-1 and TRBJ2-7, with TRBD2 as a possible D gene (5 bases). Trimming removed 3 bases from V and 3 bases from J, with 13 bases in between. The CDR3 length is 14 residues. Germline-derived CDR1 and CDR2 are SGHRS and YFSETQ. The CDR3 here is CASSSGLENYEQYF. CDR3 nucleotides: TGCGCCAGCAGCTCCGGACTGGAGAACTACGAGCAGTACTTC. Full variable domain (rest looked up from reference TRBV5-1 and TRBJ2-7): KAGVTQTPRYLIKTRGQQVTLSCSPISGHRSVSWYQQTPGQGLQFLFEYFSETQRNKGNFPGRFSGRQFSNSRSEMNVSTLELGDSALYLCASSSGLENYEQYFGPGTRLTVT.

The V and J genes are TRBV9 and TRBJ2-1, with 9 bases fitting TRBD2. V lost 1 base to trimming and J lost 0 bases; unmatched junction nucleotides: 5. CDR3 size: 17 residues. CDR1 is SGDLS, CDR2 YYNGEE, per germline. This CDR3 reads CASSVFSGGSSYNEQFF. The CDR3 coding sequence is TGTGCCAGCAGCGTATTCAGCGGGGGGAGCTCCTACAATGAGCAGTTCTTC.

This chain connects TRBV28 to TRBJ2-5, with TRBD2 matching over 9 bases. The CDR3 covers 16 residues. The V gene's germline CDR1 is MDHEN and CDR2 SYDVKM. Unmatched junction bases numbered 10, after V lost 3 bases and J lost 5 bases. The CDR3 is CASSFPLAGVRETQYF. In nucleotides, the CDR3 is TGTGCCAGCAGTTTTCCCTTAGCGGGAGTCAGGGAGACCCAGTACTTC.

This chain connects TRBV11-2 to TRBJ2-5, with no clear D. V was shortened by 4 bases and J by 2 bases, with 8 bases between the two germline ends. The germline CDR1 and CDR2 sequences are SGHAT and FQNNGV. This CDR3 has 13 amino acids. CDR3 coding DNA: TGTGCCAGCAGCTCCCACACACAAGAGACCCAGTACTTC. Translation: CASSSHTQETQYF. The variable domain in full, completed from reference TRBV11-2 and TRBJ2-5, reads EAGVAQSPRYKIIEKRQSVAFWCNPISGHATLYWYQQILGQGPKLLIQFQNNGVVDDSQLPKDRFSAERLKGVDSTLKIQPAKLEDSAVYLCASSSHTQETQYFGPGTRLLVL.

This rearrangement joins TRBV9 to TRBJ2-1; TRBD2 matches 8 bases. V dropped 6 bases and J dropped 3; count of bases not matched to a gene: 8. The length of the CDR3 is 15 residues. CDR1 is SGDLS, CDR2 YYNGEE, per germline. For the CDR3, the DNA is TGTGCCAGCACTTCTACGGGGGGGAACTACAATGAGCAGTTCTTC. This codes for CASTSTGGNYNEQFF. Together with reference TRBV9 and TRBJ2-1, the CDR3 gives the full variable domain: DSGVTQTPKHLITATGQRVTLRCSPRSGDLSVYWYQQSLDQGLQFLIQYYNGEERAKGNILERFSAQQFPDLHSELNLSSLELGDSALYFCASTSTGGNYNEQFFGPGTRLTVL.

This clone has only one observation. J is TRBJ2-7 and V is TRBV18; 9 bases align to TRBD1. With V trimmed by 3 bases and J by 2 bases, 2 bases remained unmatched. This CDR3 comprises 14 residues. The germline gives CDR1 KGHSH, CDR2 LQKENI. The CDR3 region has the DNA TGTGCCAGCTCACCCAACAGGGGGCCCTACGAGCAGTACTTC. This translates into CASSPNRGPYEQYF. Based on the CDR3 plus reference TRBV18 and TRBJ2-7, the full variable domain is NAGVMQNPRHLVRRRGQEARLRCSPMKGHSHVYWYRQLPEEGLKFMVYLQKENIIDESGMPKERFSAEFPKEGPSILRIQQVVRGDSAAYFCASSPNRGPYEQYFGPGTRLTVT.

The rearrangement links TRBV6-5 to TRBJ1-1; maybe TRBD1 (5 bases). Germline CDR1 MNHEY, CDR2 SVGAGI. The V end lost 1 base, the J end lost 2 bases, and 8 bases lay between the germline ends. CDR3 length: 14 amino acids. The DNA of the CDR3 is TGTGCCAGCAGTTACTTGGGGGGAAACACTGAAGCTTTCTTT. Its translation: CASSYLGGNTEAFF.

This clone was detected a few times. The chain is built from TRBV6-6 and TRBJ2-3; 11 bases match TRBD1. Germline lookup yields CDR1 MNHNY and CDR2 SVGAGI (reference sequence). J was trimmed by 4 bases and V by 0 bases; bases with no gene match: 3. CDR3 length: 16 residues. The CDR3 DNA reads TGTGCCAGCAGTTACTCGGACAGGGGGCGCCCAGATACGCAGTATTTT. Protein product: CASSYSDRGRPDTQYF.